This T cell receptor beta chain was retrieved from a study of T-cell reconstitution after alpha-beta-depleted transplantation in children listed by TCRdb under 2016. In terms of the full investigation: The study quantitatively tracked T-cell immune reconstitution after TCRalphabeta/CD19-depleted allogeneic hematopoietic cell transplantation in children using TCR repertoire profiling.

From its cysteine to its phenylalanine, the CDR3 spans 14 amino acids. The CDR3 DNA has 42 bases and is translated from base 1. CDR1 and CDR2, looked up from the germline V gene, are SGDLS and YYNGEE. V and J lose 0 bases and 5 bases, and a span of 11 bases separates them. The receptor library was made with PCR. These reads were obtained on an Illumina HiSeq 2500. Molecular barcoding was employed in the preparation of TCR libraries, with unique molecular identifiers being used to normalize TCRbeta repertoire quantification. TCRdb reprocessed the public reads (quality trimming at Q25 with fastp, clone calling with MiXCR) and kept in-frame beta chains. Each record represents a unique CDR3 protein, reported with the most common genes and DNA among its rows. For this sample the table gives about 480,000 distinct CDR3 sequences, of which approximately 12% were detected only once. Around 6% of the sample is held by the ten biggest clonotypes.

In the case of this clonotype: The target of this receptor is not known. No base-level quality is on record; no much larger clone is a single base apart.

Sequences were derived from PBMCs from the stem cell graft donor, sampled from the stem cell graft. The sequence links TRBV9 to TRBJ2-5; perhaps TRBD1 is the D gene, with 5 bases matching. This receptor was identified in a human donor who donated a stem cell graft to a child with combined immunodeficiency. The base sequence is TGTGCCAGCAGCGTAGCTGTGGGGCGGGAGACCCAGTACTTC. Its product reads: CASSVAVGRETQYF.